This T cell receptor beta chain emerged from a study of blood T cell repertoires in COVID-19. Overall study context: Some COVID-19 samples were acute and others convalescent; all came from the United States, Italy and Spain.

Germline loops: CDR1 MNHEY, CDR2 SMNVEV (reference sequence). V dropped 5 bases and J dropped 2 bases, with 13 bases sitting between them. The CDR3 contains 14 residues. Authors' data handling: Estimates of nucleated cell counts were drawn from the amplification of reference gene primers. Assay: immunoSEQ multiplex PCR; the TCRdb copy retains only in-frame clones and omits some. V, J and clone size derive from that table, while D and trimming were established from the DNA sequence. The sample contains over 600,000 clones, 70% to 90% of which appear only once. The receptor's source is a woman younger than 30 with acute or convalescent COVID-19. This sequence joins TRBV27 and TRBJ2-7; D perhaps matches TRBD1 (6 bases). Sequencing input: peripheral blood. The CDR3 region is CASSGRTVTYEQYF. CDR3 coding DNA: TGTGCCAGCAGTGGCCGGACAGTAACCTACGAGCAGTACTTC.